This T cell receptor (beta chain) came from a study of shared clonotypes between healthy human individuals. Study context: A donor's plate count was three for CD4 naive and three for CD4 memory; CD8 naive had two and CD8 memory one.

Sequencing was performed with immunoSEQ multiplex PCR; in TCRdb, only in-frame clones are kept and a portion is missing. The repertoire holds some 380,000 clones, with roughly 96% as singletons. Germline V CDR1 and CDR2: MNHEY, SVGAGI. The CDR3 has 13 amino acids. The V and J ends lost 5 bases and 1 base respectively, with 8 bases between them. Sequenced: memory CD8+ T cells sorted from blood. Subset specified: CD45RO+ cells pooled with CCR7-negative TemRA cells. The gene calls are TRBV6-5 and TRBJ2-5; D gene uncertain. This clonotype was obtained from a man aged 30 to 45 in good health. The CDR3 DNA is TGTGCCAGCAGTAACGGTCGCCAAGAGACCCAGTACTTC. Its translation: CASSNGRQETQYF.